These 24 T cell receptor beta chains were all obtained from the same sample, sequenced in a study of PD-1 blockade in classical Hodgkin lymphoma. With no exception, relapse followed autologous stem cell transplantation in all patients, and brentuximab vedotin exposure varied. Sequencing was performed with immunoSEQ multiplex PCR; in TCRdb, only in-frame clones are kept and a portion is missing. Of tens of thousands of clones in the sample, about two thirds were seen once. The source material was peripheral blood mononuclear cells (PBMCs), sampled before the second cycle of nivolumab. The receptors derive from a human donor with classical Hodgkin lymphoma.

The V gene is TRBV18, the J gene TRBJ2-3; D is perhaps TRBD2 (5 bases). The CDR3 loop spans 14 amino acids. Germline assignment: CDR1 KGHSH and CDR2 LQKENI. V lost 3 bases and J 0 bases, leaving 7 bases between the germline ends. For the CDR3, the DNA is TGTGCCAGCTCACCCGGGGTGAGCACAGATACGCAGTATTTT. Translation gives CASSPGVSTDTQYF. The full variable domain, in which reference TRBV18 and TRBJ2-3 provide the parts outside the CDR3, is NAGVMQNPRHLVRRRGQEARLRCSPMKGHSHVYWYRQLPEEGLKFMVYLQKENIIDESGMPKERFSAEFPKEGPSILRIQQVVRGDSAAYFCASSPGVSTDTQYFGPGTRLTVL.

This clone was seen more than once but under ten times. This chain connects TRBV7-2 to TRBJ2-7, with D uncertain. Trimming pared 2 bases from V and 7 bases from J, leaving 12 bases between. The CDR3 consists of 13 residues. Per the germline V gene, CDR1 is SGHTA and CDR2 is FQGNSA. CDR3 region: CASSLPTQFEQYF. In DNA form, the CDR3 reads TGTGCCAGCAGCTTACCCACTCAGTTTGAGCAGTACTTC.

The gene calls are TRBV18 and TRBJ1-1; D is ambiguous. There are 13 residues in the CDR3. Trimming left V 3 bases short and J 5 bases short, with 10 bases between. CDR1 KGHSH and CDR2 LQKENI come from the germline V gene. The CDR3 DNA sequence: TGTGCCAGCTCACCGGGCCCAAATACTGAAGCTTTCTTT. This translates into CASSPGPNTEAFF.

The J gene is TRBJ1-6, the V gene TRBV5-1; TRBD1 matches 7 bases. V shed 0 bases, J shed 9 bases, and the junction held 6 bases outside the gene matches. CDR1 and CDR2 from the germline V gene are SGHRS and YFSETQ. The CDR3 covers 15 residues. This CDR3 is CASSLGGQHPSPLHF. DNA for the CDR3: TGCGCCAGCAGCTTGGGGGGACAGCATCCTTCACCCCTCCACTTT.

The V gene is TRBV5-1, the J gene TRBJ1-6; maybe TRBD1 (6 bases). Trimming cost V 3 bases and J 8 bases, with 21 bases left between them. The CDR3 runs 17 residues. The V gene's germline CDR1 is SGHRS and CDR2 YFSETQ. This CDR3 reads CASSSLGGQGQDSPLHF. In DNA form, the CDR3 reads TGCGCCAGCAGCTCCTTGGGGGGGCAGGGTCAAGATTCACCCCTCCACTTT.

This sequence joins TRBV19 and TRBJ2-3; 7 nucleotides line up with TRBD2. CDR3 length: 14 amino acids. The junction had 6 bases not matched to a gene; V was cut back by 5 bases and J by 4 bases. Germline CDR1 is LNHDA and CDR2 is SQIVND (reference sequence). CDR3 in amino acids: CASSAAGLADTQYF. The CDR3 DNA is TGTGCCAGTAGTGCAGCGGGGTTGGCAGATACGCAGTATTTT. Supplemented by reference TRBV19 and TRBJ2-3, the full variable domain reads DGGITQSPKYLFRKEGQNVTLSCEQNLNHDAMYWYRQDPGQGLRLIYYSQIVNDFQKGDIAEGYSVSREKKESFPLTVTSAQKNPTAFYLCASSAAGLADTQYFGPGTRLTVL.

J is TRBJ2-1 and V is TRBV7-3, with D possibly TRBD2 on 6 matching bases. Germline V gives CDR1 SGHTA, CDR2 FQGTGA. The CDR3 spans 15 residues. Trimming shortened V by 1 base and J by 0 bases, and 7 bases separated the two germline ends. The CDR3: CASSLIGSSYNEQFF. CDR3 bases: TGTGCCAGCAGCTTAATCGGGAGCTCCTACAATGAGCAGTTCTTC. Full variable domain (outside the CDR3, taken from reference TRBV7-3 and TRBJ2-1): GAGVSQTPSNKVTEKGKYVELRCDPISGHTALYWYRQSLGQGPEFLIYFQGTGAADDSGLPNDRFFAVRPEGSVSTLKIQRTERGDSAVYLCASSLIGSSYNEQFFGPGTRLTVL.

The chain uses TRBV18 and TRBJ2-1; TRBD1 is a possible D gene (6 bases). The CDR3 is made up of 13 amino acids. Germline CDR1 is KGHSH and CDR2 is LQKENI. V lost 3 bases and J lost 5, with 8 bases in between. The CDR3 loop reads CASSPGHNNEQFF. CDR3 DNA: TGTGCCAGCTCACCGGGACATAACAATGAGCAGTTCTTC.

This sequence joins TRBV7-8 and TRBJ2-7, with D possibly TRBD2 on 5 matching bases. V was pared by 7 bases and J by 7 bases, with 20 bases between. The length of the CDR3 is 14 residues. Germline V gene sequence: CDR1 SGHVS, CDR2 FQNEAQ. The chain's CDR3 is CASTRLGGLEEQYF. In DNA form, the CDR3 reads TGTGCCAGCACGCGACTCGGAGGTCTCGAAGAGCAGTACTTC.

This chain uses TRBV6-5 with TRBJ1-1; unclear D gene. V gave up 0 bases and J gave up 2 bases, with 13 bases separating them. The CDR3 length is 16 residues. Per the germline V gene, CDR1 is MNHEY and CDR2 is SVGAGI. The CDR3 spells CASSYSNRGINTEAFF. The DNA for the CDR3 is TGTGCCAGCAGTTACTCGAATAGAGGGATAAACACTGAAGCTTTCTTT.

This chain joins TRBV19 and TRBJ1-2; D perhaps matches TRBD1 (5 bases). This CDR3 comprises 15 residues. Germline CDR1 LNHDA, CDR2 SQIVND (reference sequence). With 6 bases removed from V and 4 bases from J, the gap between germline ends came to 18 bases. In DNA form, the CDR3 reads TGTGCCAGTAGCGTCAAGCCGGGGCGCATCTATGGCTACACCTTC. Its translation is CASSVKPGRIYGYTF.

The CDR3 protein is CASSLPGQGLDTIYF. CDR3 coding DNA: TGTGCCAGCAGTTTACCCGGACAGGGTTTAGACACCATATATTTT. The gene calls are TRBV28 and TRBJ1-3; 8 bases line up with TRBD1. CDR1 is MDHEN, CDR2 SYDVKM, per germline. With 2 bases clipped from V and 8 bases from J, the junction kept 8 bases outside the gene matches. The CDR3 has 15 amino acids.

V is TRBV5-5 and J is TRBJ1-1; a weak D match, TRBD1 (6 bases). V lost 6 bases and J 1 base, leaving 10 bases between the germline ends. The CDR3 runs 13 residues. The germline CDR1 and CDR2 sequences are SGHKS and YYEKEE (reference sequence). This CDR3 is CASTRTENTEAFF. The CDR3 DNA reads TGTGCCAGCACTCGGACAGAGAACACTGAAGCTTTCTTT.

This sequence joins TRBV29-1 and TRBJ2-3, with 8 bases that match TRBD2. The CDR3 sequence is 13 residues long. Losses at the gene ends were 2 bases for V and 6 bases for J; bases not matched to a gene: 4. Germline V gene sequence: CDR1 SQVTM, CDR2 ANQGSEA. The CDR3 DNA reads TGCAGCGTTGAAAGGCGGGGGGCGGATACGCAGTATTTT. This translates into CSVERRGADTQYF.

The rearrangement joins TRBV6-5 to TRBJ2-7, with 7 bases lining up with TRBD2. Germline values: CDR1 MNHEY, CDR2 SVGAGI. V was pared by 0 bases and J by 5 bases, with 4 bases of the junction left unmatched. The CDR3 runs 14 residues. The CDR3 loop is CASSYSRGSDEQYF. The CDR3 nucleotides are TGTGCCAGCAGTTACTCGCGGGGGTCAGACGAGCAGTACTTC.

The chain is built from TRBV5-1 and TRBJ2-1; D uncertain. Germline V gene data show CDR1 as SGHRS and CDR2 as YFSETQ. CDR3 length: 13 residues. V was pared by 0 bases and J by 0 bases, with 1 base between. CDR3 DNA sequence: TGCGCCAGCAGCTTGGGCTCCTACAATGAGCAGTTCTTC. Amino acid sequence: CASSLGSYNEQFF.

This chain joins TRBV7-8 and TRBJ2-3; D is perhaps TRBD2 (6 bases). The CDR3 totals 16 residues. V was cut by 1 base and J by 2 bases, with 13 bases left in between. Looked up from germline, CDR1 is SGHVS and CDR2 is FQNEAQ. In nucleotides, the CDR3 is TGTGCCAGCAGCTTAGATCCGGGGGTGTACACAGATACGCAGTATTTT. Encoded protein: CASSLDPGVYTDTQYF.

This CDR3 reads CASRIIAGGPDEQFF. The CDR3 nucleotides are TGTGCCAGCAGGATTATAGCGGGGGGGCCCGATGAGCAGTTCTTC. The chain is built from TRBV27 and TRBJ2-1, with 11 nucleotides matching TRBD2. Germline CDR1 and CDR2: MNHEY and SMNVEV (reference sequence). This CDR3 comprises 15 residues. The V and J ends lost 6 bases and 8 bases, in that order; junction bases with no gene match: 9.

DNA for the CDR3: TGTGCCAGCAGTTACTCGACTACCGGGGCCACCGGGGAGCTGTTTTTT. It is translated as CASSYSTTGATGELFF. This chain links TRBV6-6 with TRBJ2-2; D is tentatively TRBD1 or TRBD2 (5 bases each). In germline, CDR1 is MNHNY, CDR2 SVGAGI (reference sequence). V dropped 0 bases and J dropped 4 bases, with 12 bases sitting between them. This CDR3 is built from 16 residues.

This clone was counted many times. This chain links TRBV9 with TRBJ2-1; D unclear. V lost 6 bases, J lost 5 bases, and 9 bases lay in between. The CDR3 spans 12 residues. The germline V gene encodes CDR1 SGDLS and CDR2 YYNGEE. The DNA for the CDR3 is TGTGCCAGCAATCCGGGCAACAATGAGCAGTTCTTC. It is translated as CASNPGNNEQFF.

V and J are TRBV28 and TRBJ2-1; 7 nucleotides line up with TRBD1. Trimming cost V 5 bases and J 5 bases; bases outside gene matches: 12. Per germline, CDR1 MDHEN and CDR2 SYDVKM. The CDR3 consists of 16 residues. CDR3 amino acids: CASSATGTEGDNEQFF. The DNA for the CDR3 is TGTGCCAGCAGTGCCACCGGGACAGAGGGGGACAATGAGCAGTTCTTC.

This chain joins TRBV29-1 and TRBJ1-1; D gene ambiguous. From germline, CDR1 is SQVTM and CDR2 ANQGSEA. This CDR3 region has 12 residues. The V end was cut by 8 bases, the J end by 0 bases, with 10 bases between. The CDR3 loop reads CSSQRLNTEAFF. Written as DNA, the CDR3 is TGCAGCTCGCAACGGTTGAACACTGAAGCTTTCTTT.

The chain is built from TRBV11-3 and TRBJ2-3, with 8 bases lining up with TRBD1. J was trimmed by 5 bases and V by 5 bases; bases with no gene match: 3. The CDR3 sequence is 13 residues long. Germline loops: CDR1 SGHNT, CDR2 YENEEA. The chain's CDR3 is CASSIGQGDTQYF. CDR3 in DNA: TGTGCCAGCAGCATCGGACAGGGAGATACGCAGTATTTT.

This chain links TRBV5-1 with TRBJ2-5; D may be TRBD2 (6 bases). The CDR3 has 14 residues. Germline V lookup: CDR1 SGHRS, CDR2 YFSETQ. V was clipped by 3 bases and J by 5 bases, with 14 bases between them. The CDR3 DNA sequence: TGCGCCAGCAGCTGGACGGGGACTGCGGAGACCCAGTACTTC. Translation: CASSWTGTAETQYF.